This T cell receptor beta chain was retrieved from a study of Ad26.COV2.S vaccination and SARS-CoV-2 variants. Study as a whole: Trial arm assignment for the donor was COV1001 Ad26.COV2.S.

J lost 6 bases, V lost 6 bases, and 7 bases had no gene match. Germline values: CDR1 MGHDK, CDR2 SYGVNS. There are 14 residues in the CDR3. Sequenced by immunoSEQ multiplex PCR; TCRdb stores in-frame clones only, minus some. This table holds a few hundred thousand clones, around 87% found once. As to this clone: Its antigen is not known.

Study observations and caveats: Recipients of vaccine and of placebo showed similar breadth of their non-spike TCR repertoires. Greater spike-specific TCR breadth was seen in vaccine recipients than in placebo recipients.

Indicated treatment: some 20 received Ad26.COV2.S at low or high dose, single or two shots; about 5 received placebo; per-sample allocation not given. The investigators took samples on day 63 after the first vaccine or placebo injection. The rearrangement joins TRBV25-1 to TRBJ1-2, with 10 bases aligning to TRBD1. This receptor was obtained from a person aged 18 to 65 who received the Ad26.COV2.S COVID-19 vaccine or a placebo. Here the sequenced sample was peripheral blood, taken in a trial of Ad26.COV2.S vaccine versus placebo. The CDR3 nucleotides read TGTGCCAGCAGCAAGGGACAGGGGTTGGATGGCTACACCTTC. Encoded protein: CASSKGQGLDGYTF.